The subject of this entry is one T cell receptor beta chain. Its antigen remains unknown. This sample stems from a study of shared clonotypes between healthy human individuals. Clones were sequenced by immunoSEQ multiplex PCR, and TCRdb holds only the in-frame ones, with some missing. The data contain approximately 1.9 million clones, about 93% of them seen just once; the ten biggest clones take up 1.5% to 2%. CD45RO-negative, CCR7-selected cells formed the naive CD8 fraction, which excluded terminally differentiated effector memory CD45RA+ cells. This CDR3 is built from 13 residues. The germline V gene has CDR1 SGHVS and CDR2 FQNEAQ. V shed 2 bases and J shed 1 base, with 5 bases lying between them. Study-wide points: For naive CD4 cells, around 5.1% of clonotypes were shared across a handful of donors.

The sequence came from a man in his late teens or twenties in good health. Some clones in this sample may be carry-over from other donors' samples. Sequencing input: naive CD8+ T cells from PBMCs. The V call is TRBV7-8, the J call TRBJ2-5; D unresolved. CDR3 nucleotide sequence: TGTGCCAGCAGCTTACAGCTCCAAGAGACCCAGTACTTC. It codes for CASSLQLQETQYF.